This T cell receptor beta chain was identified in a study of T cell changes during pregnancy in multiple sclerosis. This table comes from immunoSEQ multiplex PCR, and its TCRdb copy is limited to in-frame clones, with some not included. The data show about 17,000 clones, roughly 80% seen once. Germline CDR1 reads MNHEY; CDR2 reads SVGAGI. This CDR3 comprises 15 residues. Trimming took off 6 bases at V and 2 bases at J, with 16 bases between the two ends. The source is a female donor in good health, enrolled as a control in a pregnancy study. This chain joins TRBV6-5 and TRBJ2-5; tentative D call: TRBD2 (6 bases). The sequencing here drew on CD8+ T cells from peripheral blood mononuclear cells, taken in the third trimester of pregnancy. The DNA of the CDR3 is TGTGCCAGCAGCGCTTTCGGGACTCAACAAGAGACCCAGTACTTC. Protein: CASSAFGTQQETQYF.